This T cell receptor beta chain emerged from a study of response to subunit inactivated influenza vaccine. TCRdb ran MiXCR on the RT-PCR reads and lists one entry per CDR3 protein. The top ten clones hold roughly 10% of a sample with hundreds of thousands of distinct CDR3 sequences, approximately 18% of them seen once. Trimming cost V 4 bases and J 8 bases, with 12 bases left between them. Germline V CDR1 and CDR2: MNHEY, SVGEGT. The CDR3 spans 14 residues. The TCR was taken from a middle-aged man who received an inactivated influenza vaccine. Sequences were derived from PBMCs from blood, sampled 5 to 6 days after vaccination. The chain couples TRBV6-2 or TRBV6-3 to TRBJ2-6; D remains unclear. CDR3 residues: CASSSLLGSNVLTF. Here the CDR3 DNA reads TGTGCCAGCAGTTCCCTCTTGGGGTCCAACGTCCTGACTTTC.